The text below deals with one T cell receptor beta chain. Only in-frame clones appear in the TCRdb table, and some are missing; sequencing was by immunoSEQ multiplex PCR. The sample comprises about 53,000 clones, about 92% of which are singletons, and less than 3.5% rests with the top ten. The data are from a study of chemoradiotherapy in HPV16-positive cancers. J lost 0 bases, V lost 4 bases, and 3 bases had no gene match. CDR1 is MGHRA and CDR2 is YSYEKL in the germline V gene. This CDR3 has 16 amino acids. The clonotype originates from a human donor with HPV-associated anogenital cancer. Source: blood, taken from a patient who underwent chemoradiotherapy. This chain joins TRBV4-1 and TRBJ2-3; 11 bases align to TRBD2. CDR3 region: CASSLRTSGSTDTQYF. The CDR3 DNA sequence: TGCGCCAGCAGCCTCCGGACTAGCGGGAGCACAGATACGCAGTATTTT.